A selection of T cell receptor beta chains follows, all from one sample in a study of T cell responses to AZD1222 COVID-19 vaccine. Sequenced by immunoSEQ multiplex PCR; TCRdb stores in-frame clones only, minus some. The top ten hold 1.5% to 2% of the sample, which has over 85,000 clones, about 87% seen once. Material: peripheral blood, obtained on day 0 of AZD1222 vaccination. These receptors all come from an adult in good health. Each CDR3 is given with its conserved first and last residue. D genes are given only for firm matches. Size is stated for part of the rows, as once, few or many counts, or as a class when the clone is expanded.

TRBD1 | 16 | - | TRBJ2-2 | TRBV5-8 | TGTGCCAGCAGCTTGGGACAGGGAGACAACACCGGGGAGCTGTTTTTT | CASSLGQGDNTGELFF
- | 15 | few | TRBJ1-5 | TRBV27 | TGTGCCAGCAGTTTCGACTCCTTTAGCAATCAGCCCCAGCATTTT | CASSFDSFSNQPQHF
- | 14 | - | TRBJ1-4 | TRBV9 | TGTGCCAGCAGCTTTGGAGCAACTAATGAAAAACTGTTTTTT | CASSFGATNEKLFF
- | 13 | - | TRBJ1-1 | TRBV15 | TGTGCCACCAGCAGCGACAGAGACACTGAAGCTTTCTTT | CATSSDRDTEAFF
- | 15 | - | TRBJ1-1 | TRBV28 | TGTGCCAGCAGTTCGCCCGGGGGGCTTGGCACTGAAGCTTTCTTT | CASSSPGGLGTEAFF
- | 13 | - | TRBJ1-2 | TRBV12-3/TRBV12-4 | TGTGCCAGCAGTTCCGCAGGGAACTATGGCTACACCTTC | CASSSAGNYGYTF
- | 14 | - | TRBJ1-1 | TRBV7-8 | TGTGCCAGCAGCCCCAGATACGAGGGCACTGAAGCTTTCTTT | CASSPRYEGTEAFF
TRBD1 | 15 | - | TRBJ1-1 | TRBV2 | TGTGCCAGCAGTCCCCTGGACAGGGTCGGCACTGAAGCTTTCTTT | CASSPLDRVGTEAFF
- | 10 | - | TRBJ2-7 | TRBV20-1 | TGCAGTGCTCCCGCCCGCGAGCAGTACTTC | CSAPAREQYF
- | 13 | once | TRBJ2-1 | TRBV30 | TGTGCCTGGAGGCTAACCCCTCCGGATGAGCAGTTCTTC | CAWRLTPPDEQFF
TRBD1 | 15 | - | TRBJ1-1 | TRBV29-1 | TGCAGCGCCGCGGGACAGGGGGCGGGAAAGACTGAAGCTTTCTTT | CSAAGQGAGKTEAFF
- | 15 | - | TRBJ1-1 | TRBV2 | TGTGCCAGCACTATACGAGGACGGACAAACACTGAAGCTTTCTTT | CASTIRGRTNTEAFF
- | 13 | - | TRBJ1-2 | TRBV30 | TGTGCCTGGAGTGTGCGTAGGACAGTCCGCTACACCTTC | CAWSVRRTVRYTF
- | 16 | - | TRBJ1-3 | TRBV7-8 | TGTGCCAGCAGTGGGCAGGGGTGGGGGCGCGGAAACACCATATATTTT | CASSGQGWGRGNTIYF
- | 13 | - | TRBJ1-1 | TRBV5-8 | TGTGCCAGCAGCTTGGGAGGGCTGGATGAAGCTTTCTTT | CASSLGGLDEAFF
- | 17 | - | TRBJ1-5 | TRBV5-6 | TGTGCCAGCAGCTTGTCGGGGGGACCAGGGGGCAATCAGCCCCAGCATTTT | CASSLSGGPGGNQPQHF
- | 14 | once | TRBJ2-7 | TRBV18 | TGTGCCAGCTCATCGACAGTGGCGGGCGACGAGCAGTACTTC | CASSSTVAGDEQYF
TRBD2 | 14 | - | TRBJ2-7 | TRBV7-2 | TGTGCCAGCAGCCGTTCCGGACTAGCAGACGAGCAGTACTTC | CASSRSGLADEQYF
TRBD1 | 12 | few | TRBJ1-1 | TRBV29-1 | TGCAGCGTCGACAGGGTGGGATCGGAAGCTTTCTTT | CSVDRVGSEAFF
- | 14 | - | TRBJ2-7 | TRBV12-2 | TGTGCAAGTCGCTTAGATGCAGGGCCTGAGGAGCAGTACTTC | CASRLDAGPEEQYF
- | 15 | - | TRBJ2-7 | TRBV6-5 | TGTGCCAGCACCATCCTAGTGGCGGGCCTCTTTGAGCAGTACTTC | CASTILVAGLFEQYF
TRBD1 | 14 | - | TRBJ1-1 | TRBV30 | TGTGCCTGGAGGAGGGACAGGGGGAGCACTGAAGCTTTCTTT | CAWRRDRGSTEAFF
TRBD1 | 15 | - | TRBJ1-2 | TRBV14 | TGTGCCAGCAGCCAACACCAGGGGGCCAGGTATGGCTACACCTTC | CASSQHQGARYGYTF
- | 13 | - | TRBJ2-3 | TRBV11-3 | TGTGCCAGCAGCTACCAAGCCGGAGATACGCAGTATTTT | CASSYQAGDTQYF
TRBD1 | 15 | - | TRBJ1-4 | TRBV4-1 | TGCGCCAGCAGACTCCTGGGGACAGGGGGGGAAAAACTGTTTTTT | CASRLLGTGGEKLFF
- | 14 | - | TRBJ1-1 | TRBV9 | TGTGCCAGCAGTGTGGGACCGAGAGAGACTGAAGCTTTCTTT | CASSVGPRETEAFF
- | 14 | - | TRBJ1-2 | TRBV6-2/TRBV6-3 | TGTGCCAGCAGTTCTAGGCCCCCCGGCTATGGCTACACCTTC | CASSSRPPGYGYTF
- | 12 | - | TRBJ1-6 | TRBV11-3 | TGTGCCAGCTCCGTCGGGGATTCACCCCTCCACTTT | CASSVGDSPLHF
TRBD1 | 14 | - | TRBJ2-7 | TRBV11-2 | TGTGCCAGCAGCGACGACAGGGGGTCTGTCGAGCAGTACTTC | CASSDDRGSVEQYF
- | 16 | - | TRBJ1-6 | TRBV5-1 | TGCGCCAGCAGCTTGGATGGACCCCGAGATGGTTCACCCCTCCACTTT | CASSLDGPRDGSPLHF
- | 15 | - | TRBJ1-4 | TRBV4-2 | TGTGCCAGCAGCCAAGGGGCGGGGGAAAGAGAAAAACTGTTTTTT | CASSQGAGEREKLFF
- | 16 | - | TRBJ1-1 | TRBV5-8 | TGTGCCAGCAGCTTTTTTCGATCAGGGGCTCAGGGTGAAGCTTTCTTT | CASSFFRSGAQGEAFF
TRBD1 | 13 | - | TRBJ1-2 | TRBV7-9 | TGTGCCAGCAGCCGGACAGGTCTCTATGGCTACACCTTC | CASSRTGLYGYTF
- | 14 | - | TRBJ1-1 | TRBV14 | TGTGCCAGCAGCCAAGGTCCAGGGTCCACTGAAGCTTTCTTT | CASSQGPGSTEAFF
TRBD2 | 16 | - | TRBJ2-3 | TRBV28 | TGTGCCAGCAGTTTAAAGGGCGGGGGGGACACAGATACGCAGTATTTT | CASSLKGGGDTDTQYF
- | 18 | - | TRBJ2-2 | TRBV5-1 | TGCGCCAGCAGCTTGGGGTCCCGGGCGACACGGAACACCGGGGAGCTGTTTTTT | CASSLGSRATRNTGELFF
TRBD1 | 16 | - | TRBJ2-5 | TRBV18 | TGTGCCAGCTCGCCAAACCCGGGACAGGGGGGAGAGACCCAGTACTTC | CASSPNPGQGGETQYF
- | 14 | - | TRBJ1-2 | TRBV6-2/TRBV6-3 | TGTGCCAGCAGTTACACCAGAGCTCTCTATGGCTACACCTTC | CASSYTRALYGYTF
TRBD1 | 14 | - | TRBJ2-7 | TRBV18 | TGTGCCAGCTCACCATCGGGACAGACCTACGAGCAGTACTTC | CASSPSGQTYEQYF
- | 14 | - | TRBJ1-2 | TRBV6-5 | TGTGCCAGCAGGACGGAACCGCTTGTGCGTGGCTACACCTTC | CASRTEPLVRGYTF
- | 16 | once | TRBJ2-1 | TRBV19 | TGTGCCAGTAGTATCCGCCTAGCCAAAACGGACAATGAGCAGTTCTTC | CASSIRLAKTDNEQFF
TRBD1 | 16 | - | TRBJ1-1 | TRBV27 | TGTGCCAGCAGCCCACGTCAGGGGGCTTGGAACACTGAAGCTTTCTTT | CASSPRQGAWNTEAFF
- | 14 | - | TRBJ2-7 | TRBV27 | TGTGCCAGCAGTTTAGGTGGGAGCTCCTACGAGCAGTACTTC | CASSLGGSSYEQYF
- | 15 | - | TRBJ1-3 | TRBV3-1/TRBV3-2 | TGTGCCAGCAGCCATGACAGGAGCTCTGGAAACACCATATATTTT | CASSHDRSSGNTIYF
TRBD1 | 13 | - | TRBJ1-2 | TRBV6-4 | TGTGCCAGGGTTCCGGGACAGAACTATGGCTACACCTTC | CARVPGQNYGYTF
- | 14 | - | TRBJ1-1 | TRBV5-1 | TGCGCCAGCAGCTTGATAGGACCGAACACTGAAGCTTTCTTT | CASSLIGPNTEAFF
TRBD1 | 15 | - | TRBJ2-1 | TRBV5-1 | TGCGCCAGCAGCCCTCCCACAGGGGGCTACAATGAGCAGTTCTTC | CASSPPTGGYNEQFF
- | 13 | - | TRBJ1-1 | TRBV27 | TGTGCCAGCAGTTTAAACTCCGGGACGAAAGCTTTCTTT | CASSLNSGTKAFF
- | 16 | few | TRBJ1-5 | TRBV18 | TGTGCCAGCTCCTCAGCGAGGGAATATAGCAATCAGCCCCAGCATTTT | CASSSAREYSNQPQHF
- | 16 | - | TRBJ2-2 | TRBV6-6 | TGTGCCAGCAGTTACTCGGGGGGGCGCGGAACCGGGGAGCTGTTTTTT | CASSYSGGRGTGELFF